The T cell receptor (beta chain) described here comes from a study of blood T cells in healthy people across ages. Combining a sample-barcoded 5' primer with a J-beta primer mix, a second PCR ran for roughly 6 to 12 cycles. Each CDR3 protein gets one entry after TCRdb re-called the 5' RACE reads with MiXCR. This table holds roughly 700,000 distinct CDR3 sequences, around 45% found once. This receptor was obtained from a woman aged 55-69 years in good health. Material for sequencing was blood.

The CDR3 sequence is CASSIDRADQPQHF. The CDR3 DNA reads as TGTGCCAGCAGCATTGACAGGGCCGATCAGCCCCAGCATTTT. The chain recombines TRBV7-9 with TRBJ1-5; TRBD1 aligns across 7 bases. V shed 5 bases and J 5 bases; nucleotides not matched to a gene: 6. CDR3 length equals 14 residues. CDR1 is SEHNR, CDR2 FQNEAQ, per germline (reference sequence).